Listed below are T cell receptor beta chains from one sample, sequenced in a study of cytomegalovirus exposure and HLA in healthy donors. Here immunoSEQ multiplex PCR was the method, and the copy in TCRdb shows in-frame clones only, minus some. The sample carries around 210,000 clones, roughly 73% recorded once. Sample: PBMCs. These receptor sequences come from a boy between 10 and 17 years old in good health and CMV-seronegative. Each CDR3 is given with its conserved first and last residue. Each record gives: V gene, clone size, J gene, D gene, CDR3 DNA, CDR3 protein. A D gene is named only where the DNA matches it firmly. Clone size, where shown, is once, few, many, or a class for clones that have expanded.

v_gene: TRBV30
abundance: -
j_gene: TRBJ2-5
d_gene: -
CDR3nt: TGTGCCTGGAGCCGGGACAGCGGGGGAGAGACCCAGTACTTC
CDR3aa: CAWSRDSGGETQYF

v_gene: TRBV7-6
abundance: -
j_gene: TRBJ2-1
d_gene: TRBD2
CDR3nt: TGTGCCAGCAGCTTATTGGGTCGGGAGGGGCCCTACAATGAGCAGTTCTTC
CDR3aa: CASSLLGREGPYNEQFF

v_gene: TRBV6-5
abundance: -
j_gene: TRBJ2-5
d_gene: TRBD1
CDR3nt: TGTGCCAGCCGGGACAGGGGTCTAGAAGAGCAGTACTTC
CDR3aa: CASRDRGLEEQYF

v_gene: TRBV2
abundance: -
j_gene: TRBJ2-1
d_gene: -
CDR3nt: TGTGCCAGCAGTGAATTTCGGGACTCCACGTTCTTC
CDR3aa: CASSEFRDSTFF

v_gene: TRBV10-1
abundance: -
j_gene: TRBJ1-1
d_gene: -
CDR3nt: TGCGCCAGCAGTGTCGACAGGCAAAACACTGAAGCTTTCTTT
CDR3aa: CASSVDRQNTEAFF

v_gene: TRBV30
abundance: -
j_gene: TRBJ1-2
d_gene: -
CDR3nt: TGTGCCTGGTGGGAGGGGGGGCCTGGCTACACCTTC
CDR3aa: CAWWEGGPGYTF

v_gene: TRBV2
abundance: -
j_gene: TRBJ2-3
d_gene: TRBD2
CDR3nt: TGTGCCAGCAGGTCTAGCGGGAGAATGATACTGGCGCAGTATTTT
CDR3aa: CASRSSGRMILAQYF

v_gene: TRBV7-9
abundance: -
j_gene: TRBJ1-4
d_gene: -
CDR3nt: TGTGCCAGCAGTTCGGGGAGGGGAAAGGAAAAACTGTTTTTT
CDR3aa: CASSSGRGKEKLFF

v_gene: TRBV11-2
abundance: -
j_gene: TRBJ1-6
d_gene: -
CDR3nt: TGTGCCAGCAGTCTCAGGGGCACGACCTATAATTCACCCCTCCACTTT
CDR3aa: CASSLRGTTYNSPLHF

v_gene: TRBV19
abundance: -
j_gene: TRBJ1-2
d_gene: -
CDR3nt: TGTGCCAGTAGTACTATGCCCTCAGGGGAGAACGGCTACACCTTC
CDR3aa: CASSTMPSGENGYTF

v_gene: TRBV4-2
abundance: -
j_gene: TRBJ1-6
d_gene: TRBD1
CDR3nt: TGTGCCAGCAGCCCCGACAGGGTAGGCATCCACTTT
CDR3aa: CASSPDRVGIHF

v_gene: TRBV28
abundance: few
j_gene: TRBJ1-2
d_gene: -
CDR3nt: TGTGCCAGCATTACGTGGTGGGGGCTGGAGGGCTACACCTTC
CDR3aa: CASITWWGLEGYTF

v_gene: TRBV27
abundance: -
j_gene: TRBJ1-6
d_gene: TRBD1
CDR3nt: TGTGCCAGCAGTTTAGGGACAGGGTTATCACCCCTCCACTTT
CDR3aa: CASSLGTGLSPLHF

v_gene: TRBV4-1
abundance: few
j_gene: TRBJ1-2
d_gene: -
CDR3nt: TGCGCCAGCAGCCAAGTAGACTATGGCTACACCTTC
CDR3aa: CASSQVDYGYTF

v_gene: TRBV18
abundance: -
j_gene: TRBJ2-2
d_gene: TRBD2
CDR3nt: TGTGCCAGCTCTTCGGGACTAGCGGGGACGAACACCGGGGAGCTGTTTTTT
CDR3aa: CASSSGLAGTNTGELFF

v_gene: TRBV9
abundance: -
j_gene: TRBJ1-1
d_gene: -
CDR3nt: TGTGCCAGCAGCGTAGCCTGGAGCACTGAAGCTTTCTTT
CDR3aa: CASSVAWSTEAFF

v_gene: TRBV27
abundance: -
j_gene: TRBJ2-1
d_gene: TRBD2
CDR3nt: TGTGCCAGCAGTCGTACTAGCGGGGGGTCCCGTGAGCAGTTCTTC
CDR3aa: CASSRTSGGSREQFF

v_gene: TRBV18
abundance: -
j_gene: TRBJ2-5
d_gene: -
CDR3nt: TGTGCCAGCTCACCGCCGTATGGCCTCCAAGAGACCCAGTACTTC
CDR3aa: CASSPPYGLQETQYF

v_gene: TRBV19
abundance: -
j_gene: TRBJ2-3
d_gene: TRBD2
CDR3nt: TGTGCCAGTAGTACTTCCGGGACTAGCGGATTTACAGATACGCAGTATTTT
CDR3aa: CASSTSGTSGFTDTQYF

v_gene: TRBV30
abundance: few
j_gene: TRBJ1-1
d_gene: -
CDR3nt: TGTGCCTGGAACAGCGGCCTCATGAACACTGAAGCTTTCTTT
CDR3aa: CAWNSGLMNTEAFF

v_gene: TRBV7-9
abundance: -
j_gene: TRBJ2-2
d_gene: TRBD2
CDR3nt: TGTGCCAGCAGCCTATCCGCCGGACTAGCGAGAAACACCGGGGAGCTGTTTTTT
CDR3aa: CASSLSAGLARNTGELFF

v_gene: TRBV10-3
abundance: once
j_gene: TRBJ2-7
d_gene: -
CDR3nt: TGTGCCTCATCAGAGGGGGGGGGACCCTCCTACGAGCAGTACTTC
CDR3aa: CASSEGGGPSYEQYF

v_gene: TRBV10-3
abundance: once
j_gene: TRBJ2-1
d_gene: -
CDR3nt: TGTGCCATCAGCAACACCAATGAGCAGTTCTTC
CDR3aa: CAISNTNEQFF

v_gene: TRBV5-1
abundance: -
j_gene: TRBJ1-1
d_gene: -
CDR3nt: TGCGCCAGCAGCTTGGTAACAGGGTCGGGCACTGAAGCTTTCTTT
CDR3aa: CASSLVTGSGTEAFF

v_gene: TRBV6-1
abundance: once
j_gene: TRBJ2-3
d_gene: -
CDR3nt: TGTGCCAGCAGGACCGGGACTAGCACAGATACGCAGTATTTT
CDR3aa: CASRTGTSTDTQYF

v_gene: TRBV11-2
abundance: -
j_gene: TRBJ2-5
d_gene: -
CDR3nt: TGTGCCAGCAGCACAGGTCCCTCAGGGACCCAGTACTTC
CDR3aa: CASSTGPSGTQYF

v_gene: TRBV9
abundance: -
j_gene: TRBJ1-2
d_gene: TRBD1
CDR3nt: TGTGCCAGCAGGGGGACAGATGGCTACACCTTC
CDR3aa: CASRGTDGYTF

v_gene: TRBV18
abundance: -
j_gene: TRBJ1-2
d_gene: -
CDR3nt: TGTGCCAGCTCACCAGTATCAGGGTTGGACGGCTACACCTTC
CDR3aa: CASSPVSGLDGYTF

v_gene: TRBV21-1
abundance: -
j_gene: TRBJ2-5
d_gene: -
CDR3nt: TGTGCCAGCAGCAAACGGGACAGGGGAGAGACCCAGTACTTC
CDR3aa: CASSKRDRGETQYF

v_gene: TRBV6-1
abundance: -
j_gene: TRBJ2-1
d_gene: -
CDR3nt: TGTGCCAGCACCCCCCAAAGCGGCTCCTACAATGAGCAGTTCTTC
CDR3aa: CASTPQSGSYNEQFF

v_gene: TRBV11-2
abundance: -
j_gene: TRBJ1-6
d_gene: -
CDR3nt: TGTGCCAGCAGCTTAGGCCCAGGGATTGTCTATAATTCACCCCTCCACTTT
CDR3aa: CASSLGPGIVYNSPLHF

v_gene: TRBV11-2
abundance: -
j_gene: TRBJ2-2
d_gene: TRBD2
CDR3nt: TGTGCCAGCAGCTTAGGGACTAGCGCCGGGGAGCTGTTTTTT
CDR3aa: CASSLGTSAGELFF

v_gene: TRBV9
abundance: -
j_gene: TRBJ1-2
d_gene: -
CDR3nt: TGTGCCAGCAGCGTCGGACACCTCTATGGCTACACCTTC
CDR3aa: CASSVGHLYGYTF

v_gene: TRBV5-6
abundance: once
j_gene: TRBJ2-1
d_gene: -
CDR3nt: TGTGCCAGCAGCTTGGCCCTTCGGAGGGGCCAGGACAATGAGCAGTTCTTC
CDR3aa: CASSLALRRGQDNEQFF

v_gene: TRBV2
abundance: -
j_gene: TRBJ2-3
d_gene: -
CDR3nt: TGTGCCAGCACTCCAGGGGGGTCGACGCAGTATTTT
CDR3aa: CASTPGGSTQYF

v_gene: TRBV19
abundance: -
j_gene: TRBJ1-5
d_gene: -
CDR3nt: TGTGCCAGTAGTATCATGGGGAGCGGCAATCAGCCCCAGCATTTT
CDR3aa: CASSIMGSGNQPQHF

v_gene: TRBV7-2
abundance: few
j_gene: TRBJ1-5
d_gene: -
CDR3nt: TGTGCCAGCAGCTTAGTAGGGACATCCTTGGGGTCGCAGCCCCAGCATTTT
CDR3aa: CASSLVGTSLGSQPQHF

v_gene: TRBV10-3
abundance: -
j_gene: TRBJ1-1
d_gene: -
CDR3nt: TGTGCCATCCGTACGGGACAGAACACTGAAGCTTTCTTT
CDR3aa: CAIRTGQNTEAFF